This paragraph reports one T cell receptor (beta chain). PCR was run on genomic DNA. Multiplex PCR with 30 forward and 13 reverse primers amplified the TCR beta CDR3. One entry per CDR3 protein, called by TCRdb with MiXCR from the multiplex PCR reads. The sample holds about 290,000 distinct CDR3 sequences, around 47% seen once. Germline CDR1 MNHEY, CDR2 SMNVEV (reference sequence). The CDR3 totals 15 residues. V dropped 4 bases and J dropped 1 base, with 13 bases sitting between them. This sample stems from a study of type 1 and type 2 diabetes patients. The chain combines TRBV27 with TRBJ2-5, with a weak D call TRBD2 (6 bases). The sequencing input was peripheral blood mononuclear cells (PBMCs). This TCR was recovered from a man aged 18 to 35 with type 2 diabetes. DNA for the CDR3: TGTGCCAGCAGTTACGTTGCGGGGACCCAAGAGACCCAGTACTTC. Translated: CASSYVAGTQETQYF.